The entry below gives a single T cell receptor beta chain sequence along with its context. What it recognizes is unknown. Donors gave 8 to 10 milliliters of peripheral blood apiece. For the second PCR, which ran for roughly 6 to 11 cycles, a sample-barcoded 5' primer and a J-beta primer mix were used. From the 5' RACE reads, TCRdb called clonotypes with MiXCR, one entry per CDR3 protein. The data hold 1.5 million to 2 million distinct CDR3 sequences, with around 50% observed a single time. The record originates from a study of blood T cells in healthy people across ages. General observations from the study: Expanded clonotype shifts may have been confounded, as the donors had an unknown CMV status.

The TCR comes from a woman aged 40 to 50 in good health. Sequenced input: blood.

CDR3 in amino acids: CASSQGGQGTEAFF. CDR3 sequence (DNA): TGTGCCAGCAGCCAAGGGGGACAGGGTACTGAAGCTTTCTTT. The rearrangement uses TRBV4-2 and TRBJ1-1, with 9 bases lining up with TRBD1. The junction had 2 bases not matched to a gene; V was cut back by 1 base and J by 5 bases. The germline CDR1 and CDR2 sequences are LGHNA and YNFKEQ. The CDR3 length is 14 residues.